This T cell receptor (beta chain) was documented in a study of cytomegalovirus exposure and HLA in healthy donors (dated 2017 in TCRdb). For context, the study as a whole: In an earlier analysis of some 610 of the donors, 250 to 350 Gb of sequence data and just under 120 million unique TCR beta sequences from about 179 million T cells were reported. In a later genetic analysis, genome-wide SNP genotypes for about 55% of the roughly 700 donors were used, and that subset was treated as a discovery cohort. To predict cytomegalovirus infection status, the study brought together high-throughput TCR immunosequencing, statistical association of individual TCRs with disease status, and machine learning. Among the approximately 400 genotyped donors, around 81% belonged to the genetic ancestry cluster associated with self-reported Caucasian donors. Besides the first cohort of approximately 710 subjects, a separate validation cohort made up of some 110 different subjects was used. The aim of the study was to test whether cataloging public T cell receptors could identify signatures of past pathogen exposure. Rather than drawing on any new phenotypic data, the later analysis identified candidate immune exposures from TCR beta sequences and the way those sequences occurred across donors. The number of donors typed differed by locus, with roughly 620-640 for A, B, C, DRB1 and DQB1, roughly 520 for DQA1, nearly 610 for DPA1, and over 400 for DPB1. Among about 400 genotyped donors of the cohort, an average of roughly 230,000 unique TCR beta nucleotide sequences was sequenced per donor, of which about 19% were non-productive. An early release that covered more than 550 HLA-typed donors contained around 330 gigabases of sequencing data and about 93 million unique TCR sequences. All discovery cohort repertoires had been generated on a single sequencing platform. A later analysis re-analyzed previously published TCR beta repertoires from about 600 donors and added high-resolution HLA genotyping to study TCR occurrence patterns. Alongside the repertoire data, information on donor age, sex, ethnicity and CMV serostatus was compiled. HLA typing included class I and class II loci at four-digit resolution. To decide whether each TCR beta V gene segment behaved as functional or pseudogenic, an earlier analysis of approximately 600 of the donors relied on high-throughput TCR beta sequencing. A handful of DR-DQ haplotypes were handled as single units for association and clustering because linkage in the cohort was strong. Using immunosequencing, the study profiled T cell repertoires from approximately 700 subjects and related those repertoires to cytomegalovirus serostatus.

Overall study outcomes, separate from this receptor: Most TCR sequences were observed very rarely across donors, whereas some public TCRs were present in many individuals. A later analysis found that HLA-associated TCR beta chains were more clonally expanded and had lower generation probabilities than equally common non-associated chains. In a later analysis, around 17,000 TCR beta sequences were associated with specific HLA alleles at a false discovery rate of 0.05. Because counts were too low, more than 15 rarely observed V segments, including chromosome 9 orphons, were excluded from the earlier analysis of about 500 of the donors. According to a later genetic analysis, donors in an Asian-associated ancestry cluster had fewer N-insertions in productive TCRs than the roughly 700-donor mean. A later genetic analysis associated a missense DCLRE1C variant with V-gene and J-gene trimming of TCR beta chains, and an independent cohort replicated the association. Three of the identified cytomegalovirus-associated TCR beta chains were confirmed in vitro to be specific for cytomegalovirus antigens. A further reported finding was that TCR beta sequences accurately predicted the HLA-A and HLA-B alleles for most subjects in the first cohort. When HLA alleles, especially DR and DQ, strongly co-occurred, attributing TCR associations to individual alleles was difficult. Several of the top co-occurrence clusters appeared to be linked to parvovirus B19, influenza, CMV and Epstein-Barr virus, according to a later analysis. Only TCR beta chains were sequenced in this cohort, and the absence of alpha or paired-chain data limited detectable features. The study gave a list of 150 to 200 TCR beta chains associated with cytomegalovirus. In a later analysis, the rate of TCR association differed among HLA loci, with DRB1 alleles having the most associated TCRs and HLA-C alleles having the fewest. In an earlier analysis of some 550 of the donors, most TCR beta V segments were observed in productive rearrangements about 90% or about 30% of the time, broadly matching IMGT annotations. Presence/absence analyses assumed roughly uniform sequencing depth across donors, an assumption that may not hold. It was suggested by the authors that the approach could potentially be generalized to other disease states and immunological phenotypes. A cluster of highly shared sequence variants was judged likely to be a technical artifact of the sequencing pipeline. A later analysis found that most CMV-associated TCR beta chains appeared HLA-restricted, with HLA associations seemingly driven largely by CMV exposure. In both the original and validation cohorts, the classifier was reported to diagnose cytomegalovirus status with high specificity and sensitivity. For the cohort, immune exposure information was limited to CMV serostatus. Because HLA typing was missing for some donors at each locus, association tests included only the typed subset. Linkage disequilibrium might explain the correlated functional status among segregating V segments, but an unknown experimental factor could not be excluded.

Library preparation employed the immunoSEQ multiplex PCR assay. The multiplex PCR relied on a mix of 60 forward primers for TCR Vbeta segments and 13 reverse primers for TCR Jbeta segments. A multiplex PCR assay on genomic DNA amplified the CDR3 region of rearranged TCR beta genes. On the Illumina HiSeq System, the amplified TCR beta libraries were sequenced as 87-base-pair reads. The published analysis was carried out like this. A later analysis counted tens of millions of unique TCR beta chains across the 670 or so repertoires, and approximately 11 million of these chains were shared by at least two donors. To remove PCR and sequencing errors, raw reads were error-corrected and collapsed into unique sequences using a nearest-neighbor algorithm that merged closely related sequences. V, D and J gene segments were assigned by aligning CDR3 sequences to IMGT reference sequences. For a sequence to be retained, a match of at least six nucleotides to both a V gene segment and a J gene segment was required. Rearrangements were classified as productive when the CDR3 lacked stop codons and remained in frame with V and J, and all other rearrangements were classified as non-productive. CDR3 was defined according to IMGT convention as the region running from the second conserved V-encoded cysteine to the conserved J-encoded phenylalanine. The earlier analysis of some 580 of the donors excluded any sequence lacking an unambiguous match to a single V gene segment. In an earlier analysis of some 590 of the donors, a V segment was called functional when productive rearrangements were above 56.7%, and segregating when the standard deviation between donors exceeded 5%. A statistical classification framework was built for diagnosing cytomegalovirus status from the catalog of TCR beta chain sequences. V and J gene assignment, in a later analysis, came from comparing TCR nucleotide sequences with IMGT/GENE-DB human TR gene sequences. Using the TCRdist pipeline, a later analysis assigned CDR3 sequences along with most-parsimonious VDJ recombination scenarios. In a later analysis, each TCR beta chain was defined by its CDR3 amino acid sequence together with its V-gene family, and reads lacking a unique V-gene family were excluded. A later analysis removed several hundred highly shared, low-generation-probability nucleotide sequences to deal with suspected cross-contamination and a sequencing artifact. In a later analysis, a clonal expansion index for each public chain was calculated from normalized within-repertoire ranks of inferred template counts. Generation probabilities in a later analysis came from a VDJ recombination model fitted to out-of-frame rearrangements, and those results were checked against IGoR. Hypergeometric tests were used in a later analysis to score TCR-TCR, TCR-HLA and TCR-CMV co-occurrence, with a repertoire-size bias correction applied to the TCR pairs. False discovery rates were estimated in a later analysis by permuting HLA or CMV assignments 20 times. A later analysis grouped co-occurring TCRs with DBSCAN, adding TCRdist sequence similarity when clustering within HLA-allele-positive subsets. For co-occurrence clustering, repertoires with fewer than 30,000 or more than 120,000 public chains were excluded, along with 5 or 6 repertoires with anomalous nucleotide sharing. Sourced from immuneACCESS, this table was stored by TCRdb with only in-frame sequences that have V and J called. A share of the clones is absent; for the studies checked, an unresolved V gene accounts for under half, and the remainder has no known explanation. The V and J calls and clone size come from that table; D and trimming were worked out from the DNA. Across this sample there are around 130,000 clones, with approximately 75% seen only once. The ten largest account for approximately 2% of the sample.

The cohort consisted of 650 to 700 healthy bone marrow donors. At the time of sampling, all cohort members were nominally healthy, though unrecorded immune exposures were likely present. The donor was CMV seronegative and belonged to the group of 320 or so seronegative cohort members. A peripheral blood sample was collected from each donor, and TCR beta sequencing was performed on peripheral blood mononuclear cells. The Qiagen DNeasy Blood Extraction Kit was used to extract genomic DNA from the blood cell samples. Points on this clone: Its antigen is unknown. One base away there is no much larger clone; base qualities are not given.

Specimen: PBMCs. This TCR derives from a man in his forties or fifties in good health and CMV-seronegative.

The CDR3 reads as follows: CAISESGGGYNEQFF. The nucleotide sequence is given as TGTGCCATCAGTGAGTCGGGAGGGGGCTACAATGAGCAGTTCTTC. The chain is made from TRBV10-3 and TRBJ2-1, and perhaps TRBD2 as D gene, on 7 matching bases. Measured from the cysteine to the phenylalanine, the CDR3 is 15 residues long. Of the read, only the CDR3 DNA is kept; its 45 bases are in frame from base 1. CDR1 is given as ENHRY and CDR2 as SYGVKD, both from the germline V gene. V is clipped by 0 bases and J by 3 bases, and the sequence between their germline boundaries is 9 bases long.